Presented here are 18 T cell receptor beta chains from one specimen sequenced in a study of blood T cells in healthy people across ages. The use of a sample-barcoded 5' primer and a J-beta primer mix characterized a second PCR of about 7 to 12 cycles. In TCRdb, the 5' RACE reads were re-called with MiXCR into one record per CDR3 protein. The sample has nearly 1 million distinct CDR3 sequences; 51% are singletons. Input material: blood. Every receptor here comes from a woman in her sixties or seventies in good health.

The chain recombines TRBV5-5 with TRBJ2-7; 10 bases are a match to TRBD1. The CDR3 sequence is 17 residues long. Germline CDR1 is SGHKS and CDR2 is YYEKEE (reference sequence). Trimming cost V 5 bases and J 2 bases; bases outside gene matches: 13. The CDR3 DNA is TGTGCCAGCAGTCCCGGGACAGGGGCATTTTTTCCCTACGAGCAGTACTTC. This sequence encodes CASSPGTGAFFPYEQYF.

This clonotype was counted a few times. CDR3 coding DNA: TGTGCCAGCAGCCCAGGGACAGGGGGCACTGAAGCTTTCTTT. Its protein is CASSPGTGGTEAFF. The gene calls are TRBV9 and TRBJ1-1; 11 bases agree with TRBD1. CDR1 and CDR2 (germline): SGDLS, YYNGEE. CDR3 length: 14 amino acids. Germline trimming cut 4 bases from V and 4 bases from J; bases unmatched to any gene: 3.

This sequence joins TRBV24-1 and TRBJ2-7; D is unresolved. The CDR3 has 14 amino acids. Germline V lookup: CDR1 KGHDR, CDR2 SFDVKD. The ends were cut back, 3 bases at V and 2 bases at J, with 10 bases in the middle. The CDR3 is CATSDRTVTYEQYF. Written as DNA, the CDR3 is TGTGCCACCAGTGATCGGACGGTTACCTACGAGCAGTACTTC.

V gene TRBV7-2 combines with J gene TRBJ2-2; D unclear. From germline, CDR1 is SGHTA and CDR2 FQGNSA. Trimming pared 0 bases from V and 5 bases from J, leaving 10 bases between. CDR3 length equals 15 residues. CDR3 loop: CASSLAQRDTGELFF. CDR3 coding DNA: TGTGCCAGCAGCTTAGCGCAAAGGGATACCGGGGAGCTGTTTTTT.

This clonotype appeared a few times. The rearrangement uses TRBV7-2 and TRBJ2-3; possibly TRBD1 for D (6 bases). The V and J ends lost 1 base and 3 bases respectively, with 11 bases between them. The germline gives CDR1 SGHTA, CDR2 FQGNSA. The CDR3 sequence is 15 residues long. The CDR3 sequence is CASSLVLDRTDTQYF. DNA for the CDR3: TGTGCCAGCAGCTTAGTCCTGGACAGAACAGATACGCAGTATTTT. The entire variable domain, with the rest obtained from reference TRBV7-2 and TRBJ2-3, is as follows: GAGVSQSPSNKVTEKGKDVELRCDPISGHTALYWYRQSLGQGLEFLIYFQGNSAPDKSGLPSDRFSAERTGGSVSTLTIQRTQQEDSAVYLCASSLVLDRTDTQYFGPGTRLTVL.

V is TRBV10-3 and J is TRBJ1-2; D is perhaps TRBD1 (6 bases). V lost 7 bases and J lost 2, with 11 bases in between. The CDR3 spans 13 residues. Germline V lookup: CDR1 ENHRY, CDR2 SYGVKD. The CDR3 DNA sequence: TGTGCCATCACGGGACAACCGAACTATGGCTACACCTTC. It specifies CAITGQPNYGYTF.

This chain links TRBV18 with TRBJ2-4; D uncertain. In germline, CDR1 is KGHSH, CDR2 LQKENI. Trimming took 5 bases from V and 0 from J, leaving 5 bases between them. This CDR3 is 13 amino acids long. The CDR3: CASSEVAKNIQYF. For the CDR3, the DNA is TGTGCCAGCTCAGAGGTAGCCAAAAACATTCAGTACTTC.

This chain connects TRBV27 to TRBJ1-4, with D tentatively TRBD1 (5 bases). CDR1 and CDR2 (germline): MNHEY, SMNVEV (reference sequence). V lost 2 bases to trimming and J lost 7 bases, with 14 bases between them. The CDR3 runs 15 residues. CDR3 in amino acids: CASSLIRPGGEKLFF. The CDR3 DNA is TGTGCCAGCAGTTTAATTCGCCCTGGGGGTGAAAAACTGTTTTTT.

This clonotype was seen only a few times. The chain recombines TRBV27 with TRBJ2-3, with 9 positions matching TRBD1. The CDR3 contains 15 residues. Germline-derived CDR1 and CDR2 are MNHEY and SMNVEV (reference sequence). The ends lost 4 bases at V and 3 bases at J; junction bases unmatched: 5. CDR3 nucleotides: TGTGCCAGCAGTTCCCGGGACAGGGCTACAGATACGCAGTATTTT. This translates into CASSSRDRATDTQYF.

This clonotype is a singleton in its sample. The chain carries TRBV20-1 and TRBJ2-3, with 7 bases that match TRBD1. The CDR3 length is 13 residues. The germline V gene encodes CDR1 DFQATT and CDR2 SNEGSKA (reference sequence). With 7 bases clipped from V and 0 bases from J, the junction kept 4 bases outside the gene matches. The chain's CDR3 is CSGTGLSTDTQYF. The CDR3 nucleotides are TGCAGTGGGACAGGTTTAAGCACAGATACGCAGTATTTT.

J is TRBJ2-1 and V is TRBV7-9; D is uncertain. Trimming stripped 2 bases from V and 1 base from J, with 12 bases between. The CDR3 totals 16 residues. Germline V gives CDR1 SEHNR, CDR2 FQNEAQ (reference sequence). The CDR3 bases are TGTGCCAGCAGCTTAACCCATGTGGTATCCTACAATGAGCAGTTCTTC. Encoded protein: CASSLTHVVSYNEQFF.

The V gene is TRBV21-1, the J gene TRBJ2-5; TRBD1, as called in the table, went unchecked against the DNA. TRBV21-1 is an annotated pseudogene. The CDR3 is 16 amino acids. The CDR3: CAGKLGTALLQETQYF. The CDR3, as DNA: TGTGCCGGTAAACTCGGGACAGCGCTCCTCCAAGAGACCCAGTACTTC.

This clonotype was detected only a few times. The genes are TRBV12-3 or TRBV12-4 and TRBJ2-1; TRBD2 aligns across 7 bases. The CDR3 has 12 amino acids. J gave up 12 bases and V 1 base, and 3 bases lay outside the gene matches. CDR3 nucleotides: TGTGCCAGCAGTTTAGGGGAGGGAGCGCAGTTCTTC. Amino acid sequence: CASSLGEGAQFF.

Only a few counts were recorded for this clonotype. The chain couples TRBV6-5 to TRBJ1-2, with 7 bases matching TRBD1. The CDR3 is 14 residues long. Germline lookup yields CDR1 MNHEY and CDR2 SVGAGI. V shed 7 bases, J shed 1 base, and the junction held 6 bases outside the gene matches. DNA of the CDR3: TGTGCCAGCAACGAACAGGGGTTTAACTATGGCTACACCTTC. Translating gives CASNEQGFNYGYTF.

This sequence joins TRBV20-1 and TRBJ1-2, with D tentatively TRBD1 (5 bases). This CDR3 has 14 amino acids. From germline, CDR1 is DFQATT and CDR2 SNEGSKA (reference sequence). V lost 0 bases, J lost 10 bases, and 18 bases lay in between. CDR3 sequence reads: CSARDGGVGHDYTF. The CDR3 nucleotides are TGCAGTGCTAGAGATGGGGGAGTGGGCCATGACTACACCTTC.

This clonotype was seen a handful of times. V and J are TRBV9 and TRBJ1-6; D unclear. Deletions cut 0 bases from V and 0 bases from J, with 13 bases between. Per the germline V gene, CDR1 is SGDLS and CDR2 is YYNGEE. This CDR3 is built from 18 residues. CDR3: CASSVAGSPSSYNSPLHF. CDR3 in DNA: TGTGCCAGCAGCGTAGCCGGGTCACCTAGCTCCTATAATTCACCCCTCCACTTT.

The table lists this clonotype with a few counts. The rearrangement joins TRBV11-2 to TRBJ2-1, with 11 bases aligning to TRBD2. From germline, CDR1 is SGHAT and CDR2 FQNNGV. V trimming: 6 bases; J trimming: 4 bases; junction bases outside the gene matches: 8. This CDR3 has 16 residues. The CDR3 here is CASRHIAGGPYNEQFF. DNA for the CDR3: TGTGCCAGCAGACATATAGCGGGAGGGCCTTACAATGAGCAGTTCTTC.

In this sample, this clonotype turned up a few times. Since a much larger clone is just one base distant, this may be a read error. The chain combines TRBV27 with TRBJ2-5; 12 bases align to TRBD1. Unmatched junction bases numbered 15, after V lost 5 bases and J lost 11 bases. The CDR3 totals 16 residues. The germline gives CDR1 MNHEY, CDR2 SMNVEV (reference sequence). In nucleotides, the CDR3 is TGTGCCAGCAGTATCCTCCGGGACAGGGGGCCGGGTGAGCAGTACTTC. This sequence encodes CASSILRDRGPGEQYF.